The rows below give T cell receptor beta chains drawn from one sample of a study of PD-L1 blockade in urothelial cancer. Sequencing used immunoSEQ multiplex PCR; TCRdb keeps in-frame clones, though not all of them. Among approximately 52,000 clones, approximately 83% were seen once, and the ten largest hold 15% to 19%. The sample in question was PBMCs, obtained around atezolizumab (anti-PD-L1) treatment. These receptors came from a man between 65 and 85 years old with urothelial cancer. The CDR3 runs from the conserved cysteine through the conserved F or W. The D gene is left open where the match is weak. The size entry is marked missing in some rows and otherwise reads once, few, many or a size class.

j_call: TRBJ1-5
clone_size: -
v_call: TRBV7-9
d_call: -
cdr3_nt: TGTGCCAGCCAGGACAGCAGCAATCAGCCCCAGCATTTT
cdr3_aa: CASQDSSNQPQHF

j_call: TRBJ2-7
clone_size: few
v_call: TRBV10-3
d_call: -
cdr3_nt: TGTGCCATCAGTGAGGTCCAGGGAGGAAGCGAGCAGTACTTC
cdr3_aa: CAISEVQGGSEQYF

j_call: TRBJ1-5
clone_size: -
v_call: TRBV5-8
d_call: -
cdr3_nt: TGTGCCAGCAGCTTGGGGTCGGACTCCTATAGCAATCAGCCCCAGCATTTT
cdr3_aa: CASSLGSDSYSNQPQHF

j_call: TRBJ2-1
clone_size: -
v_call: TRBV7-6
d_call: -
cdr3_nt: TGTGCCAGCAGCTTAGCGGGTACGGGGGTTCGCAATGAGCAGTTCTTC
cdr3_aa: CASSLAGTGVRNEQFF

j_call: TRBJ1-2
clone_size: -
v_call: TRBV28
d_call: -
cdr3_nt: TGTGCCAGCAAAAGACAGGCGCAGTTCACCTTC
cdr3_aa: CASKRQAQFTF

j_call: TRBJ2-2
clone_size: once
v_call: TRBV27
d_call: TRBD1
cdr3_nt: TGTGCCAGCAAGCAATACAGGGGCACCGGGGAGCTGTTTTTT
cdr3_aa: CASKQYRGTGELFF

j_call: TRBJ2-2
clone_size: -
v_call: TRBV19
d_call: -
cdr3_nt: TGTGCCAGTAGCCCCGGACTTAACACCGGGGAGCTGTTTTTT
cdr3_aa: CASSPGLNTGELFF

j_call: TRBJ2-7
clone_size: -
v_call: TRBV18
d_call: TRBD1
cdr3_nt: TGTGCCAGCTCACTCGGACAGGGGCACGAGCAGTACTTC
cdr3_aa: CASSLGQGHEQYF

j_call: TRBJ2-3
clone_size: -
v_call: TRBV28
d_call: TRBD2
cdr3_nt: TGTGCCAGCAGGCAGCGGGAGGGCCGCACAGATACGCAGTATTTT
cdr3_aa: CASRQREGRTDTQYF

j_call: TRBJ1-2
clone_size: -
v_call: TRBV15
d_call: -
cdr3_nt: TGTGCCACCAGCACCGCGGGGAACTATGGCTACACCTTC
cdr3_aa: CATSTAGNYGYTF

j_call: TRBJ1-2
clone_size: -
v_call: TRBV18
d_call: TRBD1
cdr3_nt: TGTGCCAGCTCACCCCCCCGGGACAGCTATGGCTACACCTTC
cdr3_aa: CASSPPRDSYGYTF

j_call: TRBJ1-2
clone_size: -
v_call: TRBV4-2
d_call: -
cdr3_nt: TGTGCCAGCAGCCAAGGCCATAAGACGGGTGGCTACACCTTC
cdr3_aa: CASSQGHKTGGYTF

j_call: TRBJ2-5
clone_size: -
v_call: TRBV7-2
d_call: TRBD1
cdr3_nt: TGTGCCAGCAGCTTAGGGGGGACAGTTGCCGAGACCCAGTACTTC
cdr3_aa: CASSLGGTVAETQYF

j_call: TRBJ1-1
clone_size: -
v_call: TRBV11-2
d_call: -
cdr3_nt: TGTGCCAGCAGCTTTCCTATCACTGAAGCTTTCTTT
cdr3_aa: CASSFPITEAFF

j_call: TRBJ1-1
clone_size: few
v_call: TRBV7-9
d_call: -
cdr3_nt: TGTGCCAGCAGCTTAGGAGGGATGAACACTGAAGCTTTCTTT
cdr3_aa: CASSLGGMNTEAFF

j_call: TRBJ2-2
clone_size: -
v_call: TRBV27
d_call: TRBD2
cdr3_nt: TGTGCCAGCAGTAGGATTTTTTGGACTAGCGGGAGAGGAAACACCGGGGAGCTGTTTTTT
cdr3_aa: CASSRIFWTSGRGNTGELFF

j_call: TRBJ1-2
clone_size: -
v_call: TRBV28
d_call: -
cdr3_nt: TGTGCCAGCGCGGATCCTTCGGGGAGGGGTCCCTTCTATGGCTACACCTTC
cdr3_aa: CASADPSGRGPFYGYTF